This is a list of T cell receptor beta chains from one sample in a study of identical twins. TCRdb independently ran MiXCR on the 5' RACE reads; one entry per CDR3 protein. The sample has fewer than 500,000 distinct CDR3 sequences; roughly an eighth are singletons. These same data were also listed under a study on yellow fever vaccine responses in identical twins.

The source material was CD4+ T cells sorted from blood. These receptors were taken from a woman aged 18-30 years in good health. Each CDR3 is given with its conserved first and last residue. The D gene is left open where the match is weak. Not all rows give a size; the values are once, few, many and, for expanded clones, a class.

CASSLGLEDTQYF,TGCGCCAGCAGCTTGGGACTAGAGGATACGCAGTATTTT,.,13,TRBJ2-3,many,TRBV5-1
CASSFLGQTEAFF,TGTGCCAGCAGTTTTTTGGGACAGACGGAAGCTTTCTTT,TRBD1,13,TRBJ1-1,.,TRBV27
CSARVSRQVTEAFF,TGCAGTGCTAGAGTCTCGAGGCAGGTCACTGAAGCTTTCTTT,.,14,TRBJ1-1,.,TRBV20-1
CAWSIDTQYF,TGTGCCTGGAGTATAGATACGCAGTATTTT,.,10,TRBJ2-3,few,TRBV30
CASSSNNEQFF,TGTGCCAGCAGCTCCAATAATGAGCAGTTCTTC,.,11,TRBJ2-1,many,TRBV11-1
CASSTRPSRAEKLFF,TGTGCCAGCAGTACGCGACCTTCCCGGGCTGAAAAACTGTTTTTT,.,15,TRBJ1-4,few,TRBV28
CASDDSPRDTEAFF,TGTGCCAGTGATGACAGTCCCAGGGACACTGAAGCTTTCTTT,.,14,TRBJ1-1,many,TRBV12-3/TRBV12-4
CSADEHWNTEAFF,TGCAGTGCCGACGAACACTGGAACACTGAAGCTTTCTTT,.,13,TRBJ1-1,.,TRBV20-1
CASSVVGQSYEQYF,TGTGCCAGCAGCGTAGTGGGACAATCCTACGAGCAGTACTTC,.,14,TRBJ2-7,.,TRBV9
CASSYSGRASLYNEQFF,TGTGCCAGCAGCTATAGCGGGAGGGCCTCTCTTTACAATGAGCAGTTCTTC,TRBD2,17,TRBJ2-1,.,TRBV7-2
CASSRTDNQPQHF,TGTGCCAGCAGTAGGACAGATAATCAGCCCCAGCATTTT,.,13,TRBJ1-5,many,TRBV12-3/TRBV12-4
CASQGGGEKLFF,TGTGCCAGCCAGGGGGGTGGGGAAAAACTGTTTTTT,TRBD1,12,TRBJ1-4,few,TRBV28
CASSRQGSSTDTQYF,TGTGCCAGCAGCAGACAGGGGTCATCCACAGATACGCAGTATTTT,TRBD1,15,TRBJ2-3,many,TRBV7-3
CASSVAETGGQETQYF,TGTGCCAGCAGCGTAGCTGAGACAGGGGGCCAAGAGACCCAGTACTTC,TRBD1,16,TRBJ2-5,.,TRBV9
CASSNSGGSNQPQHF,TGTGCCAGCAGCAATTCAGGGGGTAGCAATCAGCCCCAGCATTTT,TRBD1,15,TRBJ1-5,.,TRBV6-1
CASSPTTGGRTETQYF,TGTGCCAGCTCACCGACGACAGGGGGTCGGACGGAGACCCAGTACTTC,TRBD1,16,TRBJ2-5,.,TRBV18
CSASGLDTPNQPQHF,TGCAGCGCCTCCGGACTTGACACCCCTAATCAGCCCCAGCATTTT,.,15,TRBJ1-5,many,TRBV29-1
CASSPSLAGANEQYF,TGTGCCAGCAGTCCAAGCCTAGCGGGTGCAAACGAGCAGTACTTC,TRBD2,15,TRBJ2-7,.,TRBV6-1
CAISEVQGEQFF,TGTGCCATCAGTGAGGTGCAGGGAGAGCAGTTCTTC,.,12,TRBJ2-1,few,TRBV10-3
CSARLAGGSSEQFF,TGCAGTGCTAGACTAGCGGGAGGGTCGAGTGAGCAGTTCTTC,TRBD2,14,TRBJ2-1,once,TRBV20-1
CAGDTGDTDTQYF,TGTGCCGGAGATACGGGTGACACAGATACGCAGTATTTT,.,13,TRBJ2-3,.,TRBV30
CASMRTSGTGELFF,TGTGCCAGTATGAGGACTAGCGGCACCGGGGAGCTGTTTTTT,TRBD2,14,TRBJ2-2,few,TRBV6-1
CASSGTFDTEAFF,TGTGCCAGCAGCGGGACCTTCGACACTGAAGCTTTCTTT,.,13,TRBJ1-1,.,TRBV6-1
CASSLGDRTGETQYF,TGTGCCAGCAGCTTAGGAGACAGGACGGGAGAGACCCAGTACTTC,.,15,TRBJ2-5,.,TRBV11-3
CASSLAKINEQFF,TGTGCCAGCAGCTTAGCGAAAATCAATGAGCAGTTCTTC,.,13,TRBJ2-1,.,TRBV7-8
CASTSMSANQPQHF,TGTGCCAGCACCTCGATGTCGGCCAATCAGCCCCAGCATTTT,.,14,TRBJ1-5,few,TRBV12-3/TRBV12-4
CASSFRDRGGEQYF,TGTGCCAGCAGTTTCCGCGACAGGGGGGGCGAGCAGTACTTC,TRBD1,14,TRBJ2-7,.,TRBV28
CSAMAGHSNQPQHF,TGCAGTGCTATGGCAGGGCATAGCAATCAGCCCCAGCATTTT,.,14,TRBJ1-5,few,TRBV20-1
CASSNQGGAYEQYF,TGTGCCAGCAGCAACCAGGGGGGAGCGTACGAGCAGTACTTC,.,14,TRBJ2-7,many,TRBV7-9
CASSQGGTGYNEQFF,TGCGCCAGCAGCCAAGGCGGGACAGGCTACAATGAGCAGTTCTTC,TRBD1,15,TRBJ2-1,.,TRBV4-1
CASSWGGVAEYTDTQYF,TGTGCCAGCAGTTGGGGAGGGGTAGCGGAGTACACAGATACGCAGTATTTT,TRBD2,17,TRBJ2-3,few,TRBV28
CAISEIPQREQFF,TGTGCCATCAGTGAAATACCCCAGCGTGAGCAGTTCTTC,.,13,TRBJ2-1,few,TRBV10-3
CASSEAGLQETQYF,TGTGCCAGCAGTGAAGCGGGACTTCAAGAGACCCAGTACTTC,TRBD2,14,TRBJ2-5,.,TRBV5-6
CASSLRTGGVGTKNIQYF,TGTGCCAGCAGCTTACGGACAGGGGGCGTCGGTACCAAAAACATTCAGTACTTC,TRBD1,18,TRBJ2-4,many,TRBV11-2
CASSLKGRTEAFF,TGTGCCAGCAGTTTAAAGGGGCGTACTGAAGCTTTCTTT,.,13,TRBJ1-1,.,TRBV28
CSVEIAQGADGELFF,TGCAGCGTTGAGATCGCGCAGGGGGCCGACGGGGAGCTGTTTTTT,TRBD1,15,TRBJ2-2,.,TRBV29-1
CASSQDRRSNQPQHF,TGCGCCAGCAGCCAAGATAGACGGAGCAATCAGCCCCAGCATTTT,.,15,TRBJ1-5,many,TRBV4-3
CASSSRRDRGPYEQYF,TGCGCCAGCAGCAGCCGCCGGGACAGGGGGCCCTACGAGCAGTACTTC,TRBD1,16,TRBJ2-7,few,TRBV5-1
CASSLFGTRFTDTQYF,TGTGCCAGCAGCTTGTTTGGGACAAGATTCACAGATACGCAGTATTTT,.,16,TRBJ2-3,few,TRBV5-5
CASSQETPTSGRTDTQYF,TGTGCCAGCAGCCAAGAAACCCCGACTAGCGGGAGAACAGATACGCAGTATTTT,TRBD2,18,TRBJ2-3,.,TRBV4-2
CASSLNRDSGGYTF,TGCGCCAGCAGCTTGAACCGGGACAGTGGCGGCTACACCTTC,TRBD1,14,TRBJ1-2,few,TRBV5-1
CASSYSSTGAAYEQYF,TGTGCCAGCAGTTACTCAAGTACAGGGGCAGCCTACGAGCAGTACTTC,TRBD1,16,TRBJ2-7,few,TRBV6-5
CASSPRTTNTGELFF,TGCGCCAGCAGCCCCAGGACTACCAACACCGGGGAGCTGTTTTTT,.,15,TRBJ2-2,few,TRBV5-1
CASSQAGARYNEQFF,TGTGCCAGCAGCCAAGCGGGAGCTAGGTACAATGAGCAGTTCTTC,TRBD2,15,TRBJ2-1,.,TRBV12-3/TRBV12-4
CSATTGGIEKLFF,TGCAGTGCTACGACAGGGGGTATCGAAAAACTGTTTTTT,TRBD1,13,TRBJ1-4,.,TRBV20-1
CASSVDDSRTNEKLFF,TGTGCCAGCAGCGTAGATGACAGCAGAACTAATGAAAAACTGTTTTTT,.,16,TRBJ1-4,.,TRBV9
CASSETSGANIQYF,TGTGCCAGCAGCGAGACTAGCGGGGCGAACATTCAGTACTTC,TRBD2,14,TRBJ2-4,.,TRBV7-3
CASSKGGRVWEQYF,TGTGCCAGCAGTAAAGGGGGGCGGGTGTGGGAGCAGTACTTC,.,14,TRBJ2-7,.,TRBV28
CASSLTVFPASGELFF,TGTGCCAGCAGCTTAACGGTTTTTCCGGCGAGCGGGGAGCTGTTTTTT,.,16,TRBJ2-2,.,TRBV7-3
CASSLMASGDYEQYF,TGTGCCAGCAGCTTAATGGCTAGTGGGGACTACGAGCAGTACTTC,.,15,TRBJ2-7,few,TRBV7-8
CASNREETLYF,TGTGCCAGCAATAGGGAAGAGACCCTGTACTTC,.,11,TRBJ2-5,once,TRBV6-2/TRBV6-3
CASSLSAYFEQFF,TGTGCCAGCAGTTTGTCTGCTTACTTTGAGCAGTTCTTC,.,13,TRBJ2-1,.,TRBV27
CASSAQRGGETQYF,TGTGCCAGCAGCGCCCAGCGGGGAGGGGAGACCCAGTACTTC,TRBD2,14,TRBJ2-5,many,TRBV7-9
CASSLVGAPTTDTQYF,TGTGCCAGCAGCTTGGTGGGCGCCCCGACCACAGATACGCAGTATTTT,.,16,TRBJ2-3,.,TRBV5-5
CASSLPDRKDIQYF,TGTGCCAGCAGTTTGCCCGACAGGAAGGACATTCAGTACTTC,.,14,TRBJ2-4,few,TRBV28
CASSLPGTASYEQYF,TGTGCCAGCAGCTTACCTGGTACAGCATCCTACGAGCAGTACTTC,.,15,TRBJ2-7,.,TRBV7-9